This is a list of T cell receptor beta chains from one sample in a study of CD8 T cells in ankylosing spondylitis. TCRdb itself ran the 5' RACE reads through MiXCR, one entry per CDR3 protein. The sample consists of 200,000 to 250,000 distinct CDR3 sequences, under 30% of them appearing once. Sample: blood, either unsorted or a sorted T cell fraction (not recorded which). The receptor set was obtained from a male donor with ankylosing spondylitis or in good health (not recorded which). Both conserved end residues are part of each CDR3. Each record gives: CDR3 DNA, CDR3 protein, clone size, CDR3 length, D gene, V gene, J gene. D genes are given only for firm matches. Clone size appears in some rows only: once, few, many, or a class for an expanded clone.

cdr3_nt: TGCGCCAGCAGCACCGGACTAGTTGCCTATGAGCAGTTCTTC
cdr3_aa: CASSTGLVAYEQFF
clone_size: NA
cdr3_length: 14
d_call: TRBD2
v_call: TRBV5-1
j_call: TRBJ2-1

cdr3_nt: TGTGCCAGCAGGCTAGCGGGAGGGATGAACAATGAGCAGTTCTTC
cdr3_aa: CASRLAGGMNNEQFF
clone_size: many
cdr3_length: 15
d_call: TRBD2
v_call: TRBV6-1
j_call: TRBJ2-1

cdr3_nt: TGTGCCATCAGTGACTCTGGCGGGATAGCGTACGAGCAGTACTTC
cdr3_aa: CAISDSGGIAYEQYF
clone_size: once
cdr3_length: 15
d_call: NA
v_call: TRBV10-3
j_call: TRBJ2-7

cdr3_nt: TGCAGTGCTAGGCCCCCGAGCGGGACGGGAGATACGCAGTATTTT
cdr3_aa: CSARPPSGTGDTQYF
clone_size: NA
cdr3_length: 15
d_call: TRBD2
v_call: TRBV20-1
j_call: TRBJ2-3

cdr3_nt: TGTGCCAGCAGTCCCCCTCTATTGGCTAGCGGGAGAACTTACACAGATACGCAGTATTTT
cdr3_aa: CASSPPLLASGRTYTDTQYF
clone_size: NA
cdr3_length: 20
d_call: TRBD2
v_call: TRBV12-3/TRBV12-4
j_call: TRBJ2-3

cdr3_nt: TGCAGTGTCGAGCGGACGGACGAGCAGTACTTC
cdr3_aa: CSVERTDEQYF
clone_size: few
cdr3_length: 11
d_call: NA
v_call: TRBV20-1
j_call: TRBJ2-7

cdr3_nt: TGTGCCAGTGGGGGGGGCAGAAGCACAGATACGCAGTATTTT
cdr3_aa: CASGGGRSTDTQYF
clone_size: NA
cdr3_length: 14
d_call: NA
v_call: TRBV6-2/TRBV6-3
j_call: TRBJ2-3

cdr3_nt: TGTGCCAGCAGTCCCCGGGATGAGCAGTTCTTC
cdr3_aa: CASSPRDEQFF
clone_size: NA
cdr3_length: 11
d_call: NA
v_call: TRBV12-3/TRBV12-4
j_call: TRBJ2-1

cdr3_nt: TGTGCCAGCAGCCTCGGTACTAGCAGCTACGAGCAGTACTTC
cdr3_aa: CASSLGTSSYEQYF
clone_size: many
cdr3_length: 14
d_call: NA
v_call: TRBV12-3/TRBV12-4
j_call: TRBJ2-7

cdr3_nt: TGCAGTGCCGGGAGCAGGGGGTACACAGATGAGCAGTTCTTC
cdr3_aa: CSAGSRGYTDEQFF
clone_size: few
cdr3_length: 14
d_call: NA
v_call: TRBV20-1
j_call: TRBJ2-1

cdr3_nt: TGTGCCAGCAGTCCCCTCAGCGGACTAGCGGGAACCTACGAGCAGTACTTC
cdr3_aa: CASSPLSGLAGTYEQYF
clone_size: few
cdr3_length: 17
d_call: TRBD2
v_call: TRBV12-3/TRBV12-4
j_call: TRBJ2-7

cdr3_nt: TGTGCCAGCAGCCTCAGGACGGATGTGAACACTGAAGCTTTCTTT
cdr3_aa: CASSLRTDVNTEAFF
clone_size: NA
cdr3_length: 15
d_call: NA
v_call: TRBV7-2
j_call: TRBJ1-1

cdr3_nt: TGTGCCAGCAGCAGACAGGGCCACGGCTACACCTTC
cdr3_aa: CASSRQGHGYTF
clone_size: many
cdr3_length: 12
d_call: TRBD1
v_call: TRBV9
j_call: TRBJ1-2

cdr3_nt: TGTGCCAGCAGCAAAGACAGATACAATGAGCAGTTCTTC
cdr3_aa: CASSKDRYNEQFF
clone_size: NA
cdr3_length: 13
d_call: NA
v_call: TRBV6-1
j_call: TRBJ2-1

cdr3_nt: TGCAGCGTTGAAGATCCGGGACCTAACTATGGCTACACCTTC
cdr3_aa: CSVEDPGPNYGYTF
clone_size: NA
cdr3_length: 14
d_call: NA
v_call: TRBV29-1
j_call: TRBJ1-2

cdr3_nt: TGTGCCAGCAGTGGGATTTATGAGCAGTTCTTC
cdr3_aa: CASSGIYEQFF
clone_size: NA
cdr3_length: 11
d_call: NA
v_call: TRBV6-1
j_call: TRBJ2-1

cdr3_nt: TGTGCCAGCAGGTCCCTAGGGACAGGGAACAATGAGCAGTTCTTC
cdr3_aa: CASRSLGTGNNEQFF
clone_size: many
cdr3_length: 15
d_call: TRBD1
v_call: TRBV6-1
j_call: TRBJ2-1

cdr3_nt: TGCAGCGACTTAGCGGGAGCTGGCGATGAGCAGTTCTTC
cdr3_aa: CSDLAGAGDEQFF
clone_size: NA
cdr3_length: 13
d_call: TRBD2
v_call: TRBV29-1
j_call: TRBJ2-1

cdr3_nt: TGTGCCAGCAGGAGTAGCGGGACCTACAATGAGCAGTTCTTC
cdr3_aa: CASRSSGTYNEQFF
clone_size: many
cdr3_length: 14
d_call: TRBD2
v_call: TRBV12-3/TRBV12-4
j_call: TRBJ2-1

cdr3_nt: TGCGCCAGCAGCTTGGGGACTAGCCCTGACACAGATACGCAGTATTTT
cdr3_aa: CASSLGTSPDTDTQYF
clone_size: NA
cdr3_length: 16
d_call: TRBD2
v_call: TRBV5-1
j_call: TRBJ2-3

cdr3_nt: TGCGCCAGCAGCTTGGTTTCCAGGGCCGGCACCGGGGAGCTGTTTTTT
cdr3_aa: CASSLVSRAGTGELFF
clone_size: many
cdr3_length: 16
d_call: NA
v_call: TRBV5-1
j_call: TRBJ2-2

cdr3_nt: TGTGCCAGCAGCTCCCGGACTAGCGGGAGTAGATACATTCAGTACTTC
cdr3_aa: CASSSRTSGSRYIQYF
clone_size: many
cdr3_length: 16
d_call: TRBD2
v_call: TRBV7-2
j_call: TRBJ2-4

cdr3_nt: TGTGCCAGCAGCTCCTATTCGAGCGGGAGGGGAGAGACCCAGTACTTC
cdr3_aa: CASSSYSSGRGETQYF
clone_size: many
cdr3_length: 16
d_call: TRBD2
v_call: TRBV5-6
j_call: TRBJ2-5

cdr3_nt: TGCAGCGCCGGCAGGGGAGAGAGAGAGACCCAGTACTTC
cdr3_aa: CSAGRGERETQYF
clone_size: many
cdr3_length: 13
d_call: NA
v_call: TRBV29-1
j_call: TRBJ2-5

cdr3_nt: TGTGCCAGCAGTCGCCGCGGCCAAGGGGCAGATACGCAGTATTTT
cdr3_aa: CASSRRGQGADTQYF
clone_size: NA
cdr3_length: 15
d_call: NA
v_call: TRBV6-1
j_call: TRBJ2-3

cdr3_nt: TGTGCCAGCAGCTTAGCCGGCAGGGGGAACACTGAAGCTTTCTTT
cdr3_aa: CASSLAGRGNTEAFF
clone_size: NA
cdr3_length: 15
d_call: NA
v_call: TRBV7-9
j_call: TRBJ1-1

cdr3_nt: TGTGCCAGCAGTTACTCGACCGGGACAGGAGTCTACAATGAGCAGTTCTTC
cdr3_aa: CASSYSTGTGVYNEQFF
clone_size: few
cdr3_length: 17
d_call: TRBD1
v_call: TRBV6-5
j_call: TRBJ2-1

cdr3_nt: TGTGCCATCAGTGTGGGACTAGCGGGAGAGGGTGAGCAGTTCTTC
cdr3_aa: CAISVGLAGEGEQFF
clone_size: few
cdr3_length: 15
d_call: TRBD2
v_call: TRBV10-3
j_call: TRBJ2-1

cdr3_nt: TGTGCCAGCAGCGTAGCGGGAGGGCCCAGCACAGATACGCAGTATTTT
cdr3_aa: CASSVAGGPSTDTQYF
clone_size: NA
cdr3_length: 16
d_call: TRBD2
v_call: TRBV9
j_call: TRBJ2-3

cdr3_nt: TGCGCCAGCAGCCCCGGCGGGAGGGAGGCGAGGCAGTTCTTC
cdr3_aa: CASSPGGREARQFF
clone_size: many
cdr3_length: 14
d_call: TRBD2
v_call: TRBV5-1
j_call: TRBJ2-1

cdr3_nt: TGTGCCATCAGTGAGTCAGGGGGCGCCGCGCAGTATTTT
cdr3_aa: CAISESGGAAQYF
clone_size: few
cdr3_length: 13
d_call: TRBD1
v_call: TRBV10-3
j_call: TRBJ2-3

cdr3_nt: TGCAGTGCTTGGCCTGCATTGCGGCCGGCAGGCAATGAGCAGTTCTTC
cdr3_aa: CSAWPALRPAGNEQFF
clone_size: once
cdr3_length: 16
d_call: NA
v_call: TRBV20-1
j_call: TRBJ2-1

cdr3_nt: TGTGCCAGCAGTTTATCCAGGTATAGCAATCAGCCCCAGCATTTT
cdr3_aa: CASSLSRYSNQPQHF
clone_size: NA
cdr3_length: 15
d_call: NA
v_call: TRBV28
j_call: TRBJ1-5

cdr3_nt: TGTGCCAGCAGCTTGGGCCCAGGCGCTGGAAACACCATATATTTT
cdr3_aa: CASSLGPGAGNTIYF
clone_size: many
cdr3_length: 15
d_call: NA
v_call: TRBV5-6
j_call: TRBJ1-3

cdr3_nt: TGCAGCGTTGAAGGTCGCTCAACCAACACCGGGGAGCTGTTTTTT
cdr3_aa: CSVEGRSTNTGELFF
clone_size: NA
cdr3_length: 15
d_call: NA
v_call: TRBV29-1
j_call: TRBJ2-2

cdr3_nt: TGCAGCGTTGCGGGGCAGGGGGCACGCAATGAGCAGTTCTTC
cdr3_aa: CSVAGQGARNEQFF
clone_size: few
cdr3_length: 14
d_call: TRBD1
v_call: TRBV29-1
j_call: TRBJ2-1

cdr3_nt: TGTGCCACCAGCACAGGACAGGGCGGGGAGCAGTACTTC
cdr3_aa: CATSTGQGGEQYF
clone_size: NA
cdr3_length: 13
d_call: TRBD1
v_call: TRBV15
j_call: TRBJ2-7

cdr3_nt: TGCAGCGCCCGACGACTGTCCAATGAGCAGTTCTTC
cdr3_aa: CSARRLSNEQFF
clone_size: NA
cdr3_length: 12
d_call: NA
v_call: TRBV29-1
j_call: TRBJ2-1

cdr3_nt: TGTGCCAGCAGTTTGGACAGGGGCTTAAATTCACCCCTCCACTTT
cdr3_aa: CASSLDRGLNSPLHF
clone_size: NA
cdr3_length: 15
d_call: TRBD1
v_call: TRBV27
j_call: TRBJ1-6

cdr3_nt: TGTGCCAGCAGCTTTTTAGCAGGGGGCGCAACCGGGGAGCTGTTTTTT
cdr3_aa: CASSFLAGGATGELFF
clone_size: many
cdr3_length: 16
d_call: TRBD1
v_call: TRBV5-5
j_call: TRBJ2-2

cdr3_nt: TGTGCCAGCAGGCCGACAGGGTTGAAAGCTTTCTTT
cdr3_aa: CASRPTGLKAFF
clone_size: NA
cdr3_length: 12
d_call: TRBD1
v_call: TRBV12-3/TRBV12-4
j_call: TRBJ1-1

cdr3_nt: TGTGCCAGCAGCACGGGGACTGGCAATCCCTACAATGAGCAGTTCTTC
cdr3_aa: CASSTGTGNPYNEQFF
clone_size: NA
cdr3_length: 16
d_call: NA
v_call: TRBV7-2
j_call: TRBJ2-1

cdr3_nt: TGTGCCAGCAGTGTACAGGTAACGAACACTGAAGCTTTCTTT
cdr3_aa: CASSVQVTNTEAFF
clone_size: NA
cdr3_length: 14
d_call: NA
v_call: TRBV6-1
j_call: TRBJ1-1

cdr3_nt: TGCAGCGTTGCACAGGGTGTGGACAATGAGCAGTTCTTC
cdr3_aa: CSVAQGVDNEQFF
clone_size: many
cdr3_length: 13
d_call: NA
v_call: TRBV29-1
j_call: TRBJ2-1

cdr3_nt: TGTGCCAGCAGTCCTCACGTTGTGAACGAGCAGTACTTC
cdr3_aa: CASSPHVVNEQYF
clone_size: many
cdr3_length: 13
d_call: NA
v_call: TRBV6-1
j_call: TRBJ2-7

cdr3_nt: TGCAGTGCCCGGTCGGGACCGTCCAATCAGCCCCAGCATTTT
cdr3_aa: CSARSGPSNQPQHF
clone_size: few
cdr3_length: 14
d_call: NA
v_call: TRBV20-1
j_call: TRBJ1-5

cdr3_nt: TGCAGCGGGCGGACAGAAGGCTACGAGCAGTACTTC
cdr3_aa: CSGRTEGYEQYF
clone_size: NA
cdr3_length: 12
d_call: NA
v_call: TRBV29-1
j_call: TRBJ2-7

cdr3_nt: TGTGCCAGCAGTTTGGGCAGGGGAGGCTCTCAGCCCCAGCATTTT
cdr3_aa: CASSLGRGGSQPQHF
clone_size: NA
cdr3_length: 15
d_call: NA
v_call: TRBV12-3/TRBV12-4
j_call: TRBJ1-5

cdr3_nt: TGTGCCAGCAGCGTCCGGGACAGCAGAGAGCAGTACTTC
cdr3_aa: CASSVRDSREQYF
clone_size: many
cdr3_length: 13
d_call: TRBD1
v_call: TRBV9
j_call: TRBJ2-7

cdr3_nt: TGCAGTGCTAGAGATTTGAGACTAGGGTGGAATGAGCAGTTCTTC
cdr3_aa: CSARDLRLGWNEQFF
clone_size: NA
cdr3_length: 15
d_call: NA
v_call: TRBV20-1
j_call: TRBJ2-1

cdr3_nt: TGTGCCAGCAGTCAAGATACCGGAATGAACTTAGAGCAGTTCTTC
cdr3_aa: CASSQDTGMNLEQFF
clone_size: NA
cdr3_length: 15
d_call: NA
v_call: TRBV5-6
j_call: TRBJ2-1

cdr3_nt: TGTGCCAGCAGCCAAGATCGCCCACCCGTAGGGGAGACCCAGTACTTC
cdr3_aa: CASSQDRPPVGETQYF
clone_size: many
cdr3_length: 16
d_call: NA
v_call: TRBV4-2
j_call: TRBJ2-5